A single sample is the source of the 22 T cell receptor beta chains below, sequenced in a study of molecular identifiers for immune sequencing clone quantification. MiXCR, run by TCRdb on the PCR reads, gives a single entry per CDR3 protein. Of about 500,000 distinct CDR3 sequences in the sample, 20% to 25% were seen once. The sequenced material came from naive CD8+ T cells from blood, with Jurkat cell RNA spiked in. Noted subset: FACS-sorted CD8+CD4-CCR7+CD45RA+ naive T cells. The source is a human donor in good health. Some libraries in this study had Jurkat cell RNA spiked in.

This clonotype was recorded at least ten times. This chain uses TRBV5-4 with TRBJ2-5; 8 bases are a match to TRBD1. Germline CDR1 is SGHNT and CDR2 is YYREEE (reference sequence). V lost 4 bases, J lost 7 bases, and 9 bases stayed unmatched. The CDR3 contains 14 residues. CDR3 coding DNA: TGTGCCAGCAGCCAGACAGGGGCGACCGGGACCCAGTACTTC. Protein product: CASSQTGATGTQYF.

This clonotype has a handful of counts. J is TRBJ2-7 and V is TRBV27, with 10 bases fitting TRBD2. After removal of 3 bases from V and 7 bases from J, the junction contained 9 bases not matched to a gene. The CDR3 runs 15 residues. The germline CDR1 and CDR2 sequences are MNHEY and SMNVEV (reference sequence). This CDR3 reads CASSFGLAGAGEQYF. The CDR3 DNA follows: TGTGCCAGCAGTTTTGGTCTAGCGGGAGCTGGGGAGCAGTACTTC.

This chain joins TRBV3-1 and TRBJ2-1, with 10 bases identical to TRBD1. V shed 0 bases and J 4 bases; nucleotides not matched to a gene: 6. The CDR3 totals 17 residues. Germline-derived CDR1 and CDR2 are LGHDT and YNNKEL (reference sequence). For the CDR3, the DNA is TGTGCCAGCAGCCAAGATTTGACAGGGGGCGCGTACAATGAGCAGTTCTTC. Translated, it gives CASSQDLTGGAYNEQFF.

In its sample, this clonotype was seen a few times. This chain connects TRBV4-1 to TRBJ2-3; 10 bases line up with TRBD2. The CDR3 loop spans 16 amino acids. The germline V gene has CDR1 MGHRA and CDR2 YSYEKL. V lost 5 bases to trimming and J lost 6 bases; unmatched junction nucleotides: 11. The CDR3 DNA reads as TGCGCCAGCAGCGCAGACCTGCTAGCGGGGGTGGATACGCAGTATTTT. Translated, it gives CASSADLLAGVDTQYF.

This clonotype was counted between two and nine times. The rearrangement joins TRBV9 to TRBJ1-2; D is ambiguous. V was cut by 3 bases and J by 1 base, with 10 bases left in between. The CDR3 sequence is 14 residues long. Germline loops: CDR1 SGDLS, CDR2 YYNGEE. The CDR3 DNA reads TGTGCCAGCAGCGCCGAGCACTTTAACTATGGCTACACCTTC. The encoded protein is CASSAEHFNYGYTF.

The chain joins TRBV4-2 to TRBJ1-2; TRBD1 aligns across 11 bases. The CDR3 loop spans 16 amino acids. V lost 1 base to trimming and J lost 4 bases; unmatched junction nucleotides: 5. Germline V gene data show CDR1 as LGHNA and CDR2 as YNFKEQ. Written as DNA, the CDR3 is TGTGCCAGCAGCCAAGGAGGACAGGGGGCTGGCTATGGCTACACCTTC. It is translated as CASSQGGQGAGYGYTF.

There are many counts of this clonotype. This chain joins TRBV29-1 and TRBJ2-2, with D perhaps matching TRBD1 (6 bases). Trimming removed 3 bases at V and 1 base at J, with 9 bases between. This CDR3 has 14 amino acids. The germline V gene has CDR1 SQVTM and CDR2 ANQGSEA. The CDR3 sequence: CSVDLTGNTGELFF. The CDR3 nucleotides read TGCAGCGTTGATTTGACAGGGAACACCGGGGAGCTGTTTTTT.

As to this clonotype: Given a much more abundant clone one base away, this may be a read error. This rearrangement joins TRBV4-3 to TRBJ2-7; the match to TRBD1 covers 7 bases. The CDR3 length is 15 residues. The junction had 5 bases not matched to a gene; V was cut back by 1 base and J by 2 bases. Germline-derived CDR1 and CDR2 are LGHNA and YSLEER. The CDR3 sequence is CASSQGRQGAYEQYF. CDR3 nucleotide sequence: TGCGCCAGCAGCCAAGGTAGGCAGGGGGCCTACGAGCAGTACTTC.

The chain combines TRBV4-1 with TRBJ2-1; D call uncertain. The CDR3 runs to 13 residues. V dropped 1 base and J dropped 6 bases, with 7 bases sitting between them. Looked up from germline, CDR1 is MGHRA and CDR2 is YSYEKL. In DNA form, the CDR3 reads TGCGCCAGCAGCCAAGTACTTCTCAATGAGCAGTTCTTC. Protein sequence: CASSQVLLNEQFF.

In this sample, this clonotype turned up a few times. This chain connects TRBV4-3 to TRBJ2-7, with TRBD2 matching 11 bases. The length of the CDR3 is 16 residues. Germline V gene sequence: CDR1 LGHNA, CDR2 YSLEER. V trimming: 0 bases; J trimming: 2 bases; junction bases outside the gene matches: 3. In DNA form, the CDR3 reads TGCGCCAGCAGCCAAGATAATAGCGGGGGGGCCTACGAGCAGTACTTC. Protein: CASSQDNSGGAYEQYF.

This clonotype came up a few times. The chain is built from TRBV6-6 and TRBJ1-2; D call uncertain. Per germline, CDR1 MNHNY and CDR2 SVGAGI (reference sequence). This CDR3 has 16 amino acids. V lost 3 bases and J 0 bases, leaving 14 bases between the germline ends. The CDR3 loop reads CASSYHPQAANYGYTF. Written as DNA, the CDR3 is TGTGCCAGCAGTTATCATCCCCAGGCCGCTAACTATGGCTACACCTTC.

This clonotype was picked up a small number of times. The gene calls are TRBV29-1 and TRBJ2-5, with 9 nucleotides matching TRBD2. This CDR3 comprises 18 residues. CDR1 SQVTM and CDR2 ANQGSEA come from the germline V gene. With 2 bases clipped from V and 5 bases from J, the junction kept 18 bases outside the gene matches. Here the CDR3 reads CSVELPGSLAGVEETQYF. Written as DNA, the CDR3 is TGCAGCGTTGAATTACCCGGATCCTTAGCGGGAGTTGAGGAGACCCAGTACTTC.

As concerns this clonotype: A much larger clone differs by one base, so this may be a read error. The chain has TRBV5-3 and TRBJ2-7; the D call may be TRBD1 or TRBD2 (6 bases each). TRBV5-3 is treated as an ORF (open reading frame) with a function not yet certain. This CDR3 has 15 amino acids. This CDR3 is CASSLAGGPPYEQYF. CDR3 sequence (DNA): TGTGCCAGCAGCTTGGCTGGGGGGCCCCCCTACGAGCAGTACTTC.

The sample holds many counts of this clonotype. The CDR3 nucleotides read TGTGCCAGCCGCTACTCGGGAGACCCAGATACGCAGTATTTT. Its protein is CASRYSGDPDTQYF. The chain links TRBV5-4 to TRBJ2-3, with D possibly matching TRBD2 (6 bases). From germline, CDR1 is SGHNT and CDR2 YYREEE (reference sequence). V was shortened by 7 bases and J by 4 bases, with 16 bases between the two germline ends. The CDR3 has 14 amino acids.

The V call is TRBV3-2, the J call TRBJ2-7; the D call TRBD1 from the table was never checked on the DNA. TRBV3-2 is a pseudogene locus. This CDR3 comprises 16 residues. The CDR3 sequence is CASSPLRGGKLSEQYF. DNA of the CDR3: TGTGCCAGCAGCCCGTTACGGGGCGGAAAGCTCTCCGAGCAGTACTTC.

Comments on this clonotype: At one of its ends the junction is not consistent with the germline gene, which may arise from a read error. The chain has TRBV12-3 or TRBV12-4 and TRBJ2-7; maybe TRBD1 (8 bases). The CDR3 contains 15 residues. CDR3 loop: CASSLGGTGAYELYF. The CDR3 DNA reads TGTGCCAGCAGTTTGGGGGGGACAGGAGCCTACGAGCTGTACTTC.

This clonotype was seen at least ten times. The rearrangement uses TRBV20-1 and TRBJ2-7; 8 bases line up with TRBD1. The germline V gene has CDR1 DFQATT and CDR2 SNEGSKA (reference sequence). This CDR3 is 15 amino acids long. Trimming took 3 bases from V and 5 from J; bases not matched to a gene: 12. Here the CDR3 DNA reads TGCAGTGCTAGTCCCGGACAGGGAGGATGGCACGAGCAGTACTTC. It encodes CSASPGQGGWHEQYF.

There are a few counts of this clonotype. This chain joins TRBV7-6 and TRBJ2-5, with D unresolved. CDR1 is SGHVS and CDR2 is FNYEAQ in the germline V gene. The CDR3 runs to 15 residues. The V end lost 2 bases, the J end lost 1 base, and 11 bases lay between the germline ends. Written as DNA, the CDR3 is TGTGCCAGCAGCTTACCCCCGACCAGCCAAGAGACCCAGTACTTC. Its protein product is CASSLPPTSQETQYF.

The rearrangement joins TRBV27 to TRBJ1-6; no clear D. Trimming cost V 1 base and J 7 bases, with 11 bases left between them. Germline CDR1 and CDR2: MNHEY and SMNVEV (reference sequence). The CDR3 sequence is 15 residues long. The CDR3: CASSLYYPGNSPLHF. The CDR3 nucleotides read TGTGCCAGCAGTTTATATTACCCGGGAAATTCACCCCTCCACTTT.

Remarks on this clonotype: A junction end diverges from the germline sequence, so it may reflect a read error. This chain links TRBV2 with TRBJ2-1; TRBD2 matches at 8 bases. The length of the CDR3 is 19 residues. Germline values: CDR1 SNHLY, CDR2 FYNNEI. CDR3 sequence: CASSEAGLAGQSSYNGQFF. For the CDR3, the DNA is TGTGCCAGCAGTGAAGCTGGGCTAGCGGGTCAAAGCTCCTACAATGGGCAGTTCTTC.

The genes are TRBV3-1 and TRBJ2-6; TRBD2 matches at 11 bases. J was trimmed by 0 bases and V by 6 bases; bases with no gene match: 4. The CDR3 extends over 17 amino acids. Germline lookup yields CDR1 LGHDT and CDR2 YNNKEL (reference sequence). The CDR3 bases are TGTGCCAGCAGGACTAGCGGGGCGATCTCTGGGGCCAACGTCCTGACTTTC. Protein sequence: CASRTSGAISGANVLTF.

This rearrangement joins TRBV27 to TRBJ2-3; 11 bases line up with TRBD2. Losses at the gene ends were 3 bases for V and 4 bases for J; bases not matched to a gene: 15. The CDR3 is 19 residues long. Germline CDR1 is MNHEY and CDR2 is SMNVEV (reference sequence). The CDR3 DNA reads TGTGCCAGCAGTTTTCAGGTCCGGCCTAGCGGGAGGCTCTCAGATACGCAGTATTTT. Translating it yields CASSFQVRPSGRLSDTQYF.